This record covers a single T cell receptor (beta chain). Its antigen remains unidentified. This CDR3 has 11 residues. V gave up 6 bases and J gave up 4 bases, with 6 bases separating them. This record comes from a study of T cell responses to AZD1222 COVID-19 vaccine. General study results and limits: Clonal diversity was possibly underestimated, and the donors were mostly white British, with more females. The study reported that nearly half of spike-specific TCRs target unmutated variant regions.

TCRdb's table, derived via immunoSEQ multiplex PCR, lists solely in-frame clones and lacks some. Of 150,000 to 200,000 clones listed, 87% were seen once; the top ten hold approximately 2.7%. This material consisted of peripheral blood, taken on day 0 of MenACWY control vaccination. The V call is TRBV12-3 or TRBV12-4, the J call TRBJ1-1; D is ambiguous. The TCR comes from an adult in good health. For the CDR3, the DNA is TGTGCCAGCAGCAAGCCCACTGAAGCTTTCTTT. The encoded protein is CASSKPTEAFF.